The rows below give T cell receptor beta chains drawn from one sample of a study of blood T cell repertoires in COVID-19. Data came from immunoSEQ multiplex PCR; TCRdb stores just in-frame clones and leaves some out. Among some 95,000 clones listed, roughly 85% were seen once. Source material: peripheral blood. The receptors were sampled from a man aged 65 to 85 with acute or convalescent COVID-19. Each CDR3 is given with its conserved first and last residue. A D gene is named only where the DNA matches it firmly. Clone size is shown for a subset of rows, as once, few, many or a class of expanded clone.

TRBJ2-7	.	TRBD2	TRBV11-2	TGTGCCAGCAGCTCCTTAGCGGGGGGGACGTACGAGCAGTACTTC	CASSSLAGGTYEQYF
TRBJ2-5	.	.	TRBV29-1	TGCAGCGTTGATGGATCCGCTAGAGGACACATTGGCGAGACCCAGTACTTC	CSVDGSARGHIGETQYF
TRBJ1-5	.	.	TRBV19	TGTGCCAGTAGTGATGTAGATAGCAATCAGCCCCAGCATTTT	CASSDVDSNQPQHF
TRBJ1-2	.	TRBD1	TRBV12-3/TRBV12-4	TGTGCCAGCAGAACGGGACAGAACTATGGCTACACCTTC	CASRTGQNYGYTF
TRBJ2-2	once	.	TRBV12-5	TGTGCTAGTGCCTTTTCCTCAGGGTCCAACACCGGGGAGCTGTTTTTT	CASAFSSGSNTGELFF
TRBJ2-1	.	TRBD2	TRBV7-9	TGTGCCAGCAGCCCACCTTTCCGACTAGCTCGGAATGAGCAGTTCTTC	CASSPPFRLARNEQFF
TRBJ2-7	.	TRBD1	TRBV6-1	TGTGCCAGCAGTGAGGAGGGCAGGGGGCCGTACGAGCAGTACTTC	CASSEEGRGPYEQYF
TRBJ1-1	few	.	TRBV5-1	TGCGCCAGCAGCCTGGGCGGGGGGCCAAATGAAGCTTTCTTT	CASSLGGGPNEAFF
TRBJ2-7	.	.	TRBV30	TGTGCCTGGAGTGTTGGGGGGACCTCCTACGAGCAGTACTTC	CAWSVGGTSYEQYF
TRBJ2-3	.	.	TRBV7-3	TGTGCCAGCAGCCCAGGTCTTAGCACAGATACGCAGTATTTT	CASSPGLSTDTQYF
TRBJ1-6	once	TRBD1	TRBV6-5	TGTGCCAGCAGGGACAGGGGAGATAAGGGATCACCCCTCCACTTT	CASRDRGDKGSPLHF
TRBJ2-1	.	.	TRBV11-2	TGTGCCAGCAGCTTAGGGTCAGGGTTTGAGCAGTTCTTC	CASSLGSGFEQFF
TRBJ1-1	few	.	TRBV9	TGTGCCAGCAGCGTAGATCCGGGAGACACTGAAGCTTTCTTT	CASSVDPGDTEAFF
TRBJ1-5	once	TRBD1	TRBV11-2	TGTGCCAGCAGCTTAGGACAGGGGGCGGGTCAGCCCCAGCATTTT	CASSLGQGAGQPQHF
TRBJ2-7	.	.	TRBV5-4	TGTGCCAGCAGCGCGGGAAATCTCTACGAGCAGTACTTC	CASSAGNLYEQYF
TRBJ1-2	.	TRBD1	TRBV2	TGTGCCAGCATATACAGGGGGGGCGGCGATGGCTACACCTTC	CASIYRGGGDGYTF
TRBJ2-5	once	.	TRBV5-4	TGTGCCAGCAGCTCGGCAGGATCCGTAGCGGAGACCCAGTACTTC	CASSSAGSVAETQYF
TRBJ2-3	.	TRBD2	TRBV7-2	TGTGCCAGCAGCTTGAGCGGGGGGCCAGATACGCAGTATTTT	CASSLSGGPDTQYF
TRBJ1-4	.	TRBD1	TRBV7-6	TGTGCCAGCAGCTTAAGGGGACAGCCTAATGAAAAACTGTTTTTT	CASSLRGQPNEKLFF
TRBJ2-2	.	.	TRBV6-6	TGTGCCAGCAGAACACAGGTTGGAGGGAGGACCGGGGAGCTGTTTTTT	CASRTQVGGRTGELFF
TRBJ2-2	.	.	TRBV28	TGTGCCAGCAGTCCCCGAGGCGGGGTGAAGGGGAGGACCGGGGAGCTGTTTTTT	CASSPRGGVKGRTGELFF
TRBJ1-3	.	.	TRBV2	TGTGCCAGTGCTACAGGGACGGCTGGAAACACCATATATTTT	CASATGTAGNTIYF
TRBJ2-1	once	.	TRBV12-5	TGTGCTAGTGGTTTGAGGGGGGAGCAGTTCTTC	CASGLRGEQFF
TRBJ1-1	few	TRBD1	TRBV2	TGTGCCAGCAGTGAAGTGAGGGGACAGGGGGCGCCTCCCGCTGAAGCTTTCTTT	CASSEVRGQGAPPAEAFF
TRBJ2-1	.	TRBD1	TRBV3-1/TRBV3-2	TGTGCCAGCAGCCCGGGACAGGGGGCATACAATGAGCAGTTCTTC	CASSPGQGAYNEQFF
TRBJ2-1	.	.	TRBV5-1	TGCGCCAGCAGCTTGGTAGGTGGGGCCACCTACAATGAGCAGTTCTTC	CASSLVGGATYNEQFF
TRBJ2-2	.	.	TRBV9	TGTGCCAGCAGCGTAGTCGGGGCCGGGGAGCTGTTTTTT	CASSVVGAGELFF
TRBJ1-6	.	TRBD1	TRBV11-2	TGTGCCAGCAGCTTGACAGGGCTGGATTCACCCCTCCACTTT	CASSLTGLDSPLHF
TRBJ1-2	.	.	TRBV28	TGTGCCAGCAGTACCACAGTATATGGCTACACCTTC	CASSTTVYGYTF
TRBJ1-2	.	.	TRBV15	TGTGCCACCAGCGCGGCAGGGCTCAATGGCTACACCTTC	CATSAAGLNGYTF